These 22 T cell receptor beta chains share one sample of origin, sequenced in a study of OX40 agonist ivuxolimab in advanced cancers. Sequencing was performed with immunoSEQ multiplex PCR; in TCRdb, only in-frame clones are kept and a portion is missing. The sample consists of about 69,000 clones, nearly 90% of them appearing once. The sequences come from CD4+ or CD8+ T cells sorted from blood, collected in a trial of the OX40 agonist ivuxolimab. The source is an adult with an advanced solid tumor such as melanoma, head and neck, liver or kidney cancer.

In its sample, this clone was seen a few times. The CDR3 DNA reads as TGTGCCAGCAGCACGAAAAACACCATATATTTT. Protein: CASSTKNTIYF. This chain uses TRBV9 with TRBJ1-3; D unresolved. This CDR3 contains 11 residues. With 4 bases removed from V and 6 bases from J, the gap between germline ends came to 5 bases. From germline, CDR1 is SGDLS and CDR2 YYNGEE.

The CDR3: CASSLGSTSYEQYF. CDR3 DNA sequence: TGTGCCAGCAGCCTCGGGAGTACCAGCTACGAGCAGTACTTC. This chain joins TRBV7-2 and TRBJ2-7; weak D call: TRBD2 (6 bases). The CDR3 contains 14 residues. Germline assignment: CDR1 SGHTA and CDR2 FQGNSA. Trimming pared 5 bases from V and 3 bases from J, leaving 14 bases between.

This clone was detected only a few times. This chain links TRBV2 with TRBJ2-1; tentatively, D is TRBD2 (6 bases). Germline V CDR1 and CDR2: SNHLY, FYNNEI. The CDR3 runs to 15 residues. Trimming removed 4 bases from V and 4 bases from J, with 14 bases in between. CDR3 region: CASSAEGSGYNEQFF. In DNA form, the CDR3 reads TGTGCCAGCAGTGCGGAGGGATCGGGTTACAATGAGCAGTTCTTC.

V and J are TRBV19 and TRBJ2-3, with D possibly matching TRBD2 (5 bases). The length of the CDR3 is 13 residues. Germline V gene data show CDR1 as LNHDA and CDR2 as SQIVND (reference sequence). V was cut by 7 bases and J by 2 bases, with 10 bases left in between. Here the CDR3 reads CASNLAHTDTQYF. The CDR3 DNA reads as TGTGCCAGTAATCTAGCTCACACAGATACGCAGTATTTT.

V gene TRBV9 combines with J gene TRBJ1-2, with 8 bases fitting TRBD1. This CDR3 spans 15 amino acids. V trimming: 4 bases; J trimming: 8 bases; junction bases outside the gene matches: 13. Germline V lookup: CDR1 SGDLS, CDR2 YYNGEE. CDR3 nucleotides: TGTGCCAGCAGCTCCTTTACAGGGGGGAAAGAAGGCTACACCTTC. Encoded protein: CASSSFTGGKEGYTF.

The chain combines TRBV9 with TRBJ2-7; TRBD2 matches at 10 bases. Germline lookup yields CDR1 SGDLS and CDR2 YYNGEE. The CDR3 extends over 17 amino acids. V dropped 2 bases and J dropped 4; count of bases not matched to a gene: 12. CDR3 sequence reads: CASSVGQGASGSYEQYF. The CDR3 nucleotides read TGTGCCAGCAGCGTGGGGCAGGGGGCTAGCGGGAGTTACGAGCAGTACTTC.

This clone was detected once. The V call is TRBV7-3, the J call TRBJ2-3, with 10 positions matching TRBD2. J lost 5 bases, V lost 5 bases, and 4 bases had no gene match. The CDR3 consists of 14 residues. The germline CDR1 and CDR2 sequences are SGHTA and FQGTGA. CDR3 in amino acids: CASSSQRGGDTQYF. In DNA, the CDR3 is TGTGCCAGCAGCAGCCAGCGGGGGGGAGATACGCAGTATTTT.

V usage is TRBV6-6 and J usage is TRBJ2-5, with a weak D call TRBD1 (5 bases). V gave up 2 bases and J gave up 5 bases, with 12 bases separating them. The CDR3 sequence is 14 residues long. Germline V gene sequence: CDR1 MNHNY, CDR2 SVGAGI (reference sequence). Here the CDR3 DNA reads TGTGCCAGCAGTTACCCGGACACCCGGGAGACCCAGTACTTC. This encodes CASSYPDTRETQYF.

In its sample, this clone was seen a few times. The chain uses TRBV11-2 and TRBJ2-1, with 10 bases identical to TRBD1. This CDR3 region has 15 residues. V lost 7 bases and J lost 4; bases outside the gene matches: 7. Germline CDR1 and CDR2: SGHAT and FQNNGV. CDR3 amino acids: CASTIQGQGYNEQFF. In nucleotides, the CDR3 is TGTGCCAGCACCATCCAGGGACAGGGGTACAATGAGCAGTTCTTC.

This clone occurred once. The V call is TRBV10-3, the J call TRBJ1-5, with no clear D. CDR3 size: 13 residues. V lost 3 bases and J 4 bases, leaving 7 bases between the germline ends. Germline V gene lookup returns CDR1 ENHRY and CDR2 SYGVKD. Here the CDR3 DNA reads TGTGCCATCAGTGATCAGATAAATCAGCCCCAGCATTTT. This gives the protein CAISDQINQPQHF.

V gene TRBV29-1 combines with J gene TRBJ1-3, with D unresolved. The CDR3 totals 11 residues. The germline V and J ends were trimmed by 3 bases and 3 bases, with 3 bases remaining between them. Germline CDR1 reads SQVTM; CDR2 reads ANQGSEA. The CDR3 is CSVEIGNTIYF. CDR3 sequence (DNA): TGCAGCGTTGAGATTGGAAACACCATATATTTT.

This clone is a singleton in its sample. V and J are TRBV11-3 and TRBJ2-1, with TRBD2 matching over 10 bases. The germline V gene encodes CDR1 SGHNT and CDR2 YENEEA. This CDR3 has 15 amino acids. Germline trimming cut 3 bases from V and 7 bases from J; bases unmatched to any gene: 6. The CDR3 is CASSFGLAGDNEQFF. The CDR3 coding sequence is TGTGCCAGCAGCTTCGGGCTAGCGGGAGATAATGAGCAGTTCTTC.

The chain has TRBV15 and TRBJ2-3; D gene unclear. Germline loops: CDR1 LNHNV, CDR2 YYDKDF (reference sequence). V lost 8 bases to trimming and J lost 5 bases, with 8 bases between them. The CDR3 sequence is 11 residues long. The CDR3 protein is CATLVGDTQYF. As DNA, the CDR3 is TGTGCCACCTTGGTGGGAGATACGCAGTATTTT.

The chain employs TRBV27 and TRBJ2-7; D possibly matches TRBD1 or TRBD2 (5 bases each). The CDR3 runs to 15 residues. The germline gives CDR1 MNHEY, CDR2 SMNVEV (reference sequence). Deletions cut 6 bases from V and 9 bases from J, with 24 bases between. CDR3 in amino acids: CASRPFRDGPQVQYF. CDR3 bases: TGTGCCAGCAGACCGTTCCGGGACGGCCCTCAGGTGCAGTACTTC.

The chain carries TRBV4-1 and TRBJ2-7; the match to TRBD2 covers 12 bases. Germline V lookup: CDR1 MGHRA, CDR2 YSYEKL. The ends lost 2 bases at V and 4 bases at J; junction bases unmatched: 3. The CDR3 consists of 15 residues. CDR3 bases: TGCGCCAGCAGCCAACTAGCGGGAGGGGGGTACGAGCAGTACTTC. Its translation: CASSQLAGGGYEQYF.

The V and J genes are TRBV28 and TRBJ2-7, with D uncertain. The V end was cut by 2 bases, the J end by 9 bases, with 11 bases between. From germline, CDR1 is MDHEN and CDR2 SYDVKM. CDR3 size: 12 residues. For the CDR3, the DNA is TGTGCCAGCAGTTTAAATGACGGTGGGCAGTACTTC. Its translation is CASSLNDGGQYF. The entire variable domain, with the rest obtained from reference TRBV28 and TRBJ2-7, is as follows: DVKVTQSSRYLVKRTGEKVFLECVQDMDHENMFWYRQDPGLGLRLIYFSYDVKMKEKGDIPEGYSVSREKKERFSLILESASTNQTSMYLCASSLNDGGQYFGPGTRLTVT.

This chain uses TRBV9 with TRBJ2-3, with a tentative D call TRBD2 (5 bases). The CDR3 runs 12 residues. In germline, CDR1 is SGDLS, CDR2 YYNGEE. Trimming stripped 5 bases from V and 8 bases from J, with 12 bases between. CDR3 residues: CASSPDGGTQYF. CDR3 DNA: TGTGCCAGCAGTCCTGACGGAGGTACGCAGTATTTT.

V is TRBV18 and J is TRBJ2-2; 12 positions agree with TRBD2. Germline CDR1 is KGHSH and CDR2 is LQKENI. V shed 2 bases, J shed 6 bases, and the junction held 1 base outside the gene matches. The CDR3 totals 15 residues. The CDR3 region has the DNA TGTGCCAGCTCACCATCTAGCGGGAGGGCCGGGGAGCTGTTTTTT. This gives the protein CASSPSSGRAGELFF. Full variable domain (rest looked up from reference TRBV18 and TRBJ2-2): NAGVMQNPRHLVRRRGQEARLRCSPMKGHSHVYWYRQLPEEGLKFMVYLQKENIIDESGMPKERFSAEFPKEGPSILRIQQVVRGDSAAYFCASSPSSGRAGELFFGEGSRLTVL.

This clone has just one count. The chain couples TRBV6-6 to TRBJ1-1; D gene ambiguous. From germline, CDR1 is MNHNY and CDR2 SVGAGI (reference sequence). The CDR3 contains 12 residues. The V and J ends lost 2 bases and 1 base respectively, with 2 bases between them. The CDR3 DNA reads TGTGCCAGCAGTTACCCGAACACTGAAGCTTTCTTT. Translated, it gives CASSYPNTEAFF.

The chain carries TRBV7-8 and TRBJ2-6; possible D gene TRBD2, 5 bases. CDR3 length: 16 amino acids. Trimming left V 3 bases short and J 0 bases short, with 9 bases between. The germline gives CDR1 SGHVS, CDR2 FQNEAQ. CDR3 bases: TGTGCCAGCAGCTTCCCGGGATTCTCTGGGGCCAACGTCCTGACTTTC. Amino acid sequence: CASSFPGFSGANVLTF.

The chain joins TRBV29-1 to TRBJ1-5, with D uncertain. CDR1 and CDR2 (germline): SQVTM, ANQGSEA. Between the trimmed V and J ends, which lost 1 base and 6 bases, there was a span of 10 bases. This CDR3 is built from 13 residues. CDR3 sequence: CSVEGVGGQPQHF. The CDR3 region has the DNA TGCAGCGTTGAAGGGGTCGGAGGTCAGCCCCAGCATTTT.

V gene TRBV27 combines with J gene TRBJ2-1; D possibly corresponds to TRBD2 (6 bases). V was clipped by 3 bases and J by 0 bases, with 9 bases between them. Germline V gives CDR1 MNHEY, CDR2 SMNVEV (reference sequence). This CDR3 spans 15 amino acids. CDR3 sequence reads: CASSFGGSSYNEQFF. The DNA of the CDR3 is TGTGCCAGCAGTTTTGGGGGGAGCTCCTACAATGAGCAGTTCTTC.